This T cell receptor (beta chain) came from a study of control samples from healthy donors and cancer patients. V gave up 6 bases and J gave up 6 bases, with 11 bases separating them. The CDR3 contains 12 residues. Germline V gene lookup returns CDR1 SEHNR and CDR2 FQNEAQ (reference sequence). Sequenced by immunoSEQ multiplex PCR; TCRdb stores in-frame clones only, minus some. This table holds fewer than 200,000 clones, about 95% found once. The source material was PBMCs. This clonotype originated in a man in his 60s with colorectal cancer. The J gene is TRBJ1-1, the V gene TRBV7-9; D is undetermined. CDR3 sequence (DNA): TGTGCCAGCAGTCGACCCGGTCCTGAAGCTTTCTTT. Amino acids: CASSRPGPEAFF.